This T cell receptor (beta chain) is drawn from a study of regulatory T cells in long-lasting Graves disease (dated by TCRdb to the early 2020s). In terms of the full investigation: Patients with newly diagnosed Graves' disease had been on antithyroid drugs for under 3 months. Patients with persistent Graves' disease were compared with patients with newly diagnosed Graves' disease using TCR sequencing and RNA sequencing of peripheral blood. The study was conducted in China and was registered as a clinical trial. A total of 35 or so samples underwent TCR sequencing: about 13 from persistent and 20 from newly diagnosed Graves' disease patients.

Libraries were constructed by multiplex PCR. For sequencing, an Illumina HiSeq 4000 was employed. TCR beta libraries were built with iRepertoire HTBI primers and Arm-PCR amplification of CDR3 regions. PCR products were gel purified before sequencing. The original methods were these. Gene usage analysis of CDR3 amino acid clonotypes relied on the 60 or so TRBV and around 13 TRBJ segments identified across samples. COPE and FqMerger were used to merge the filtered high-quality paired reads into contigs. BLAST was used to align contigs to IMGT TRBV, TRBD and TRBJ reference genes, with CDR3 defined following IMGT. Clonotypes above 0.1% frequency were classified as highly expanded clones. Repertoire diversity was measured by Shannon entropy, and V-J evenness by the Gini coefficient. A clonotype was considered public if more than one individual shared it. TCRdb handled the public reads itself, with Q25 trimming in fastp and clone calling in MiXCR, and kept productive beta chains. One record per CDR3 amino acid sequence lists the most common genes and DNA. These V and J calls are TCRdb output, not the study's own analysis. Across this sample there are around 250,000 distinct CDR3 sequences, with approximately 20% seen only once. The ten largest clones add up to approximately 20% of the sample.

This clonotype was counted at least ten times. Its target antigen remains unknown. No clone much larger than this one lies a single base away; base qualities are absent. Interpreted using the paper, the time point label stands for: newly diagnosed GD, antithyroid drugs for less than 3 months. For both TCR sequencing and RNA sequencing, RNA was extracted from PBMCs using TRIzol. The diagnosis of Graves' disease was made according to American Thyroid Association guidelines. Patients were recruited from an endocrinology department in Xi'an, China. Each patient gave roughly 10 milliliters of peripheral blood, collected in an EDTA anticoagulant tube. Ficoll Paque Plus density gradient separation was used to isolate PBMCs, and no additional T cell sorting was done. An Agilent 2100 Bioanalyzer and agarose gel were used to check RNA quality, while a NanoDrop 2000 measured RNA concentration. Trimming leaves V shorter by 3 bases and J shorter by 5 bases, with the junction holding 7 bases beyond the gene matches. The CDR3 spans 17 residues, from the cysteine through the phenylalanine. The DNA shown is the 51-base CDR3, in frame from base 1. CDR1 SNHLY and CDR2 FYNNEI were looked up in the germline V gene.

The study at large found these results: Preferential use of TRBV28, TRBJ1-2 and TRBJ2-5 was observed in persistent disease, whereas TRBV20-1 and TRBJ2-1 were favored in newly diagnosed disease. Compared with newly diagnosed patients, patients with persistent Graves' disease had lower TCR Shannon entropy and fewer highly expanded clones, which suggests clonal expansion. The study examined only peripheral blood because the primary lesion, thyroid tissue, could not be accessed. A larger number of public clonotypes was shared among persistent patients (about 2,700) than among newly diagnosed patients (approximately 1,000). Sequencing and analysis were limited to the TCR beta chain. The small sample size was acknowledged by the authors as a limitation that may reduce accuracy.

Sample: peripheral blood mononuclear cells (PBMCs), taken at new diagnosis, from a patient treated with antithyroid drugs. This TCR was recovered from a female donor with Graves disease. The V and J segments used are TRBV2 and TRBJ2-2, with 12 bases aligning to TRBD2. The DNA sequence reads TGTGCCAGCAGTGAGCCTAGCGGGAGGGCCTGGACCGGGGAGCTGTTTTTT. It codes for CASSEPSGRAWTGELFF.